The 22 T cell receptor beta chains below come from one sample, sequenced in a study of shared T cell receptors in the human thymus. Data came from immunoSEQ multiplex PCR; TCRdb stores just in-frame clones and leaves some out. The sample has 630,000 or so clones, 70% to 90% seen once. These data also formed part of another study, on human thymus T cells.

The sample taken for sequencing was thymocytes. Receptors originate from a boy younger than two with a congenital heart defect.

The rearrangement uses TRBV5-1 and TRBJ2-5; D perhaps matches TRBD1 (6 bases). V lost 3 bases and J 5 bases, leaving 14 bases between the germline ends. The CDR3 extends over 14 amino acids. CDR1 SGHRS and CDR2 YFSETQ come from the germline V gene. Here the CDR3 DNA reads TGCGCCAGCAGCTGCACGACAGGTCAGGAGACCCAGTACTTC. Translating it yields CASSCTTGQETQYF.

V and J are TRBV6-4 and TRBJ1-1; a possible D gene is TRBD1 (6 bases). Between the trimmed V and J ends, which lost 6 bases and 4 bases, there was a span of 24 bases. The CDR3 length is 17 residues. Germline assignment: CDR1 MRHNA and CDR2 SNTAGT. CDR3 coding DNA: TGTGCCAGCAGCTGGCCCAGGGGATCCCTCGACGTCACTGAAGCTTTCTTT. Encoded protein: CASSWPRGSLDVTEAFF.

The chain combines TRBV5-6 with TRBJ1-1; D not certain. The germline V and J ends were trimmed by 2 bases and 4 bases, with 9 bases remaining between them. CDR1 and CDR2 (germline): SGHDT, YYEEEE. CDR3 size: 13 residues. CDR3 bases: TGTGCCAGCAGCTTACAGCGGGGCACTGAAGCTTTCTTT. It is translated as CASSLQRGTEAFF. The full variable domain, in which reference TRBV5-6 and TRBJ1-1 provide the parts outside the CDR3, is DAGVTQSPTHLIKTRGQQVTLRCSPKSGHDTVSWYQQALGQGPQFIFQYYEEEERQRGNFPDRFSGHQFPNYSSELNVNALLLGDSALYLCASSLQRGTEAFFGQGTRLTVV.

A word on this clone: Distinct nucleotide sequences in the sample also encode this CDR3. V is TRBV27 and J is TRBJ2-3, with TRBD2 matching 16 bases. This CDR3 is built from 15 residues. Germline lookup yields CDR1 MNHEY and CDR2 SMNVEV (reference sequence). The V and J ends lost 6 bases and 9 bases, in that order; junction bases with no gene match: 6. The CDR3 here is CASSPGLAGGNTQYF. CDR3 sequence (DNA): TGTGCCAGCAGCCCGGGACTAGCGGGGGGGAACACGCAGTATTTT.

About this clone itself: Other DNA sequences in this specimen translate into the identical CDR3. The CDR3 DNA reads TGTGCCAGCAGTCGGACAGGGGATGGCTACACCTTC. Translating it yields CASSRTGDGYTF. The chain links TRBV25-1 to TRBJ1-2; 9 bases map to TRBD1. Germline V gene lookup returns CDR1 MGHDK and CDR2 SYGVNS. V lost 5 bases to trimming and J lost 6 bases; unmatched junction nucleotides: 1. CDR3 length: 12 amino acids.

The chain is built from TRBV4-3 and TRBJ1-4; TRBD1 matches at 10 bases. The CDR3 totals 16 residues. Germline CDR1 LGHNA, CDR2 YSLEER. The V and J ends lost 0 bases and 7 bases, in that order; junction bases with no gene match: 5. The CDR3 bases are TGCGCCAGCAGCCAAGAGGTGGGACAGGGGTGTGAAAAACTGTTTTTT. Its translation: CASSQEVGQGCEKLFF.

This clone was counted once. The chain uses TRBV20-1 and TRBJ1-1; D is undetermined. V shed 6 bases and J shed 8 bases, with 10 bases lying between them. Germline V gene data show CDR1 as DFQATT and CDR2 as SNEGSKA (reference sequence). This CDR3 is 10 amino acids long. CDR3 region: CSAAGKEAFF. The DNA for the CDR3 is TGCAGTGCAGCGGGCAAGGAAGCTTTCTTT.

This clone came up a few times. The V call is TRBV4-1, the J call TRBJ2-7, with TRBD1 matching over 10 bases. The CDR3 has 17 residues. The germline V gene has CDR1 MGHRA and CDR2 YSYEKL. V lost 0 bases and J lost 3; bases outside the gene matches: 8. CDR3 sequence: CASSQDRGTGVVYEQYF. The DNA of the CDR3 is TGCGCCAGCAGCCAAGATCGAGGGACAGGGGTGGTCTACGAGCAGTACTTC.

This rearrangement joins TRBV27 to TRBJ2-7, with 9 bases identical to TRBD1. This CDR3 comprises 16 residues. The V segment lost 0 bases and the J segment 3 bases; nucleotides outside the gene matches: 6. CDR1 MNHEY and CDR2 SMNVEV come from the germline V gene (reference sequence). The CDR3 bases are TGTGCCAGCAGTTTATCTGGGGGACAGGGTCACTACGAGCAGTACTTC. This gives the protein CASSLSGGQGHYEQYF.

This chain joins TRBV7-2 and TRBJ1-5; TRBD1 matches 7 bases. V shed 4 bases, J shed 3 bases, and the junction held 6 bases outside the gene matches. In germline, CDR1 is SGHTA, CDR2 FQGNSA. The CDR3 is 15 residues long. CDR3: CASSSLTGFNQPQHF. The CDR3 DNA follows: TGTGCCAGCAGCTCGCTGACAGGGTTCAATCAGCCCCAGCATTTT.

The gene calls are TRBV5-1 and TRBJ2-2; 7 bases agree with TRBD1. Germline CDR1 and CDR2: SGHRS and YFSETQ. V shed 4 bases, J shed 4 bases, and the junction held 7 bases outside the gene matches. The CDR3 is 15 amino acids. CDR3 in DNA: TGCGCCAGCAGCCCGGGACAGACTATCACCGGGGAGCTGTTTTTT. Encoded protein: CASSPGQTITGELFF. Looking up the rest from reference TRBV5-1 and TRBJ2-2 gives the full variable domain: KAGVTQTPRYLIKTRGQQVTLSCSPISGHRSVSWYQQTPGQGLQFLFEYFSETQRNKGNFPGRFSGRQFSNSRSEMNVSTLELGDSALYLCASSPGQTITGELFFGEGSRLTVL.

The V and J genes are TRBV27 and TRBJ2-7, with 7 bases aligning to TRBD2. There are 14 residues in the CDR3. V shed 2 bases, J shed 5 bases, and the junction held 6 bases outside the gene matches. Germline lookup yields CDR1 MNHEY and CDR2 SMNVEV (reference sequence). Here the CDR3 reads CASSLSGAPDEQYF. The CDR3 nucleotides are TGTGCCAGCAGTTTAAGCGGGGCCCCGGACGAGCAGTACTTC.

This chain joins TRBV27 and TRBJ2-7; 9 nucleotides line up with TRBD1. Germline loops: CDR1 MNHEY, CDR2 SMNVEV (reference sequence). The CDR3 has 12 residues. J lost 5 bases, V lost 5 bases, and 1 base had no gene match. CDR3 DNA sequence: TGTGCCAGCAGTGGACAGGGGAACGAGCAGTACTTC. Amino acids: CASSGQGNEQYF.

The chain links TRBV27 to TRBJ2-3; D is undetermined. Germline lookup yields CDR1 MNHEY and CDR2 SMNVEV (reference sequence). The CDR3 runs 12 residues. Trimming took off 3 bases at V and 4 bases at J, with 5 bases between the two ends. CDR3 bases: TGTGCCAGCAGTTTTCCTGCAGATACGCAGTATTTT. Translated: CASSFPADTQYF.

The chain employs TRBV5-5 and TRBJ2-5, with D unresolved. Looked up from germline, CDR1 is SGHKS and CDR2 is YYEKEE (reference sequence). V lost 0 bases to trimming and J lost 2 bases, with 17 bases between them. This CDR3 contains 17 residues. The CDR3 here is CASSLAPLVARQETQYF. The CDR3 DNA follows: TGTGCCAGCAGCTTGGCCCCCCTAGTCGCGAGACAAGAGACCCAGTACTTC.

The chain is built from TRBV14 and TRBJ2-7; 8 nucleotides line up with TRBD2. Germline values: CDR1 SGHDN, CDR2 FVKESK. The CDR3 extends over 17 amino acids. Trimming cost V 0 bases and J 1 base; bases outside gene matches: 8. The CDR3 here is CASSQDYLAGVSYEQYF. The CDR3 DNA is TGTGCCAGCAGCCAAGATTATCTAGCGGGCGTTTCCTACGAGCAGTACTTC.

The chain employs TRBV9 and TRBJ1-1, with 8 positions matching TRBD1. Germline V gene sequence: CDR1 SGDLS, CDR2 YYNGEE. The CDR3 sequence is 16 residues long. V lost 0 bases and J lost 1; bases outside the gene matches: 5. CDR3 loop: CASSVDPGGRNTEAFF. The CDR3 DNA is TGTGCCAGCAGCGTAGATCCAGGGGGCAGGAACACTGAAGCTTTCTTT.

V gene TRBV19 combines with J gene TRBJ2-1, with 7 bases fitting TRBD2. Germline V CDR1 and CDR2: LNHDA, SQIVND (reference sequence). Unmatched junction bases numbered 6, after V lost 4 bases and J lost 6 bases. The CDR3 is 14 residues long. The CDR3: CASSTREDRNEQFF. CDR3 nucleotide sequence: TGTGCCAGTAGTACTCGGGAGGATCGCAATGAGCAGTTCTTC.

The V and J genes are TRBV11-2 and TRBJ2-1, with 8 bases identical to TRBD1. With V trimmed by 5 bases and J by 7 bases, 13 bases remained unmatched. CDR1 is SGHAT, CDR2 FQNNGV, per germline. The CDR3 has 16 amino acids. CDR3 sequence reads: CASSLFLRTGRNEQFF. DNA for the CDR3: TGTGCCAGCAGCCTCTTTTTAAGGACAGGGAGGAATGAGCAGTTCTTC.

V gene TRBV27 combines with J gene TRBJ1-5, with 7 nucleotides matching TRBD1. The CDR3 loop spans 18 amino acids. The trim removed 6 bases at V and 0 bases at J, leaving 14 bases unmatched. CDR1 is MNHEY and CDR2 is SMNVEV in the germline V gene (reference sequence). In nucleotides, the CDR3 is TGTGCCAGCAGAAAACAGGGGAGACCAGTTTATAGCAATCAGCCCCAGCATTTT. This codes for CASRKQGRPVYSNQPQHF.

This chain uses TRBV11-2 with TRBJ2-3, with TRBD2 identical over 8 bases. The CDR3 extends over 15 amino acids. CDR1 and CDR2 from the germline V gene are SGHAT and FQNNGV. The ends lost 5 bases at V and 6 bases at J; junction bases unmatched: 10. The CDR3 here is CASSPGGGPADTQYF. The CDR3 DNA sequence: TGTGCCAGCAGCCCCGGGGGGGGCCCCGCGGATACGCAGTATTTT.

V is TRBV7-9 and J is TRBJ2-1, with 7 bases lining up with TRBD2. CDR3 length: 16 residues. J lost 3 bases, V lost 5 bases, and 10 bases had no gene match. CDR1 is SEHNR and CDR2 is FQNEAQ in the germline V gene (reference sequence). The CDR3 reads CASSLVLARRYNEQFF. The CDR3 bases are TGTGCCAGCAGCCTGGTACTAGCGCGACGCTACAATGAGCAGTTCTTC.